This T cell receptor beta chain was sequenced during a study of shared clonotypes between healthy human individuals. Study-level findings and limits: Larger estimated richness was generally recorded for naive subsets relative to memory subsets.

The CDR3 has 14 residues. The V end lost 4 bases, the J end lost 2 bases, and 12 bases lay between the germline ends. The V gene's germline CDR1 is LGHNA and CDR2 YSLEER. None of the donors, who were healthy HIV-negative adults, had recently had acute infections or vaccinations. A word on this clone: Its antigen is as yet unknown.

TCRdb's copy holds only in-frame clones and misses some; the assay was immunoSEQ multiplex PCR. This sample has some 700,000 clones, with roughly 91% found just once. The receptor was isolated from a man aged 18-30 years in good health. Some clones in this sample may be carry-over from other donors' samples. The sample taken for sequencing was memory CD8+ T cells from PBMCs. Regarding subset: CD45RO+ cells pooled with CCR7-negative TemRA cells. The chain joins TRBV4-3 to TRBJ2-7; D may be TRBD1 or TRBD2 (5 bases each). The CDR3 region is CASSPWDGAYEQYF. CDR3 nucleotide sequence: TGCGCCAGCAGCCCGTGGGACGGGGCCTACGAGCAGTACTTC.